This note documents a single T cell receptor (beta chain) sequence. Patients from Seattle were sampled longitudinally, starting during active infection. The source of the sample is a study of blood T cell repertoires in COVID-19. The wider study: COVID-19 samples collected from the United States, Italy and Spain covered acute and convalescent phases.

CDR1 SGHKS and CDR2 YYEKEE come from the germline V gene (reference sequence). There are 14 residues in the CDR3. Unmatched junction bases numbered 5, after V lost 4 bases and J lost 4 bases. Data came from immunoSEQ multiplex PCR; TCRdb stores just in-frame clones and leaves some out. Counted here are 84,000 or so clones, 78% occurring once; the ten biggest clones make up approximately 6%. Sequencing used peripheral blood. This clonotype was sampled from a man aged 65 to 79 with COVID-19, enrolled during active disease. The rearrangement uses TRBV5-5 and TRBJ1-2; 9 bases are a match to TRBD1. The CDR3 here is CASSLTGGVYGYTF. CDR3 nucleotide sequence: TGTGCCAGCAGCCTGACAGGGGGGGTCTATGGCTACACCTTC.